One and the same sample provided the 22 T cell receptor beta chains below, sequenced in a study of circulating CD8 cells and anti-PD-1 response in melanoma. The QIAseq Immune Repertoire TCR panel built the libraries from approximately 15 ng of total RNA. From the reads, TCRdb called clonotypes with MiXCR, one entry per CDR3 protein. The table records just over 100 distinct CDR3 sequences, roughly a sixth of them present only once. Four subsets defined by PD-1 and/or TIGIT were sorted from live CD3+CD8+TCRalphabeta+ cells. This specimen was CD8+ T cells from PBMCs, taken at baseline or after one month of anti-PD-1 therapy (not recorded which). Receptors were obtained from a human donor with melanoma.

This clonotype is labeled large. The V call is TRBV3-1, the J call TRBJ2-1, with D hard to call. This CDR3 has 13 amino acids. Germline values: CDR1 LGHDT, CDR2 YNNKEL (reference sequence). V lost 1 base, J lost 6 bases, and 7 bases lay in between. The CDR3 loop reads CASSQVTSNEQFF. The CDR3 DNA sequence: TGTGCCAGCAGCCAAGTAACCAGCAATGAGCAGTTCTTC.

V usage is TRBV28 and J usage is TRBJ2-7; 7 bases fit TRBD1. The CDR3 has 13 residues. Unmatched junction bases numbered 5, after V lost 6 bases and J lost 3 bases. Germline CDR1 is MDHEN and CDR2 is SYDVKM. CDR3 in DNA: TGTGCCAGCAGACACGGGACAGACTACGAGCAGTACTTC. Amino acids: CASRHGTDYEQYF.

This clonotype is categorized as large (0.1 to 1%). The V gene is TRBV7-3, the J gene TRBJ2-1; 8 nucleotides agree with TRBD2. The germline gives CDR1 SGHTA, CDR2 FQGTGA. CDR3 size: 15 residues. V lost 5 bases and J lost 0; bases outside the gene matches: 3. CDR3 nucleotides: TGTGCCAGCAGCCAAAGCGGGAGCTCCTACAATGAGCAGTTCTTC. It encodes CASSQSGSSYNEQFF.

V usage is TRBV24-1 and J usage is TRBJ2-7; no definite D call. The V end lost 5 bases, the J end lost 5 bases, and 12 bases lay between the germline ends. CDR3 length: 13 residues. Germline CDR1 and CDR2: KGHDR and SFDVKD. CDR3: CATSASWRDEQYF. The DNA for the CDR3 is TGTGCCACCAGTGCTTCTTGGCGAGACGAGCAGTACTTC.

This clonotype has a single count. CDR3 nucleotide sequence: TGTGCCACCTCGTCCATCGGGACAGGGACTATGACGAACACCGGGGAGCTGTTTTTT. Protein product: CATSSIGTGTMTNTGELFF. The chain carries TRBV24-1 and TRBJ2-2; 9 bases agree with TRBD1. V lost 9 bases and J lost 0; bases outside the gene matches: 16. CDR3 length: 19 residues. Germline V gene lookup returns CDR1 KGHDR and CDR2 SFDVKD.

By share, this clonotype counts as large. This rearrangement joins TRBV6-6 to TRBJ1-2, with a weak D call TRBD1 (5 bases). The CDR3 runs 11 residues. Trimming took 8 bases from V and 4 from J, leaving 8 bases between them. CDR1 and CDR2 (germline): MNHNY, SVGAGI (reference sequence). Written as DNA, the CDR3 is TGTGCCAGCGGGACGGTCTATGGCTACACCTTC. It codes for CASGTVYGYTF.

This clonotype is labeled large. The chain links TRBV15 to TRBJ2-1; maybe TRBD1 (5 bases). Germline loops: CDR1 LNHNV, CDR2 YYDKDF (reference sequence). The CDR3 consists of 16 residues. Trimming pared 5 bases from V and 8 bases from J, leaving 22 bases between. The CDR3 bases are TGTGCCACCAGCCGTGCATGGGGCGCAGATAGTGATGAGCAGTTCTTC. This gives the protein CATSRAWGADSDEQFF.

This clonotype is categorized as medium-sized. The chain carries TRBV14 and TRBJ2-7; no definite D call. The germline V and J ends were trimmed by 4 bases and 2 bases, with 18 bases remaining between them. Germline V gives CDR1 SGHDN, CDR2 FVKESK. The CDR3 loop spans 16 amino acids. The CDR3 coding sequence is TGTGCCAGCAGCCTGCTGGATAAGAAAATAGCCTACGAGCAGTACTTC. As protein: CASSLLDKKIAYEQYF.

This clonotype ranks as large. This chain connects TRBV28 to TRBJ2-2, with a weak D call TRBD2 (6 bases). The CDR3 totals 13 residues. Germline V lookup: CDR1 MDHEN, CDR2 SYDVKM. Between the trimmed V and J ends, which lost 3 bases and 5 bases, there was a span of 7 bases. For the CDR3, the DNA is TGTGCCAGCAGTTTCCGGGGGACCGGGGAGCTGTTTTTT. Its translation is CASSFRGTGELFF.

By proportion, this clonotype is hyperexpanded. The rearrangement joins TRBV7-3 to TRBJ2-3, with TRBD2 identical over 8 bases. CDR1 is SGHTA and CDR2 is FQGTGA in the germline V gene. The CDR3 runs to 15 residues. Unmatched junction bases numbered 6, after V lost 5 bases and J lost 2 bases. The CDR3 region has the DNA TGTGCCAGCAGCCGACTAGCGTCTAACACAGATACGCAGTATTTT. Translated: CASSRLASNTDTQYF.

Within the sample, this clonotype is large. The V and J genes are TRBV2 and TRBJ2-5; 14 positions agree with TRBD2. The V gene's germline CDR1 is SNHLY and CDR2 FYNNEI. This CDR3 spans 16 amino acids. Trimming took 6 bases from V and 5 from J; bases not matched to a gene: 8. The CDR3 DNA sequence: TGTGCCAGCAGACCTGGGACTAGCGGGAGAATGGAGACCCAGTACTTC. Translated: CASRPGTSGRMETQYF. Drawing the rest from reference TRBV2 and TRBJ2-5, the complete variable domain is EPEVTQTPSHQVTQMGQEVILRCVPISNHLYFYWYRQILGQKVEFLVSFYNNEISEKSEIFDDQFSVERPDGSNFTLKIRSTKLEDSAMYFCASRPGTSGRMETQYFGPGTRLLVL.

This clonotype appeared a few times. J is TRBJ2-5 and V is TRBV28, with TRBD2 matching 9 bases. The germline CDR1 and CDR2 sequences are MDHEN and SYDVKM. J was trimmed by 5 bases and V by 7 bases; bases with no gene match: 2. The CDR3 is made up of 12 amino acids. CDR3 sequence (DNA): TGTGCCAGCACCAGCGGGAGGGAGACCCAGTACTTC. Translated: CASTSGRETQYF.

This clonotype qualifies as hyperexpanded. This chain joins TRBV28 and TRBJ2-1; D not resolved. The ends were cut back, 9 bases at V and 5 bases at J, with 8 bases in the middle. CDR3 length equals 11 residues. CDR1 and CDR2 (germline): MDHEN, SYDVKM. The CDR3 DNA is TGTGCCAGTGGCCGTAACAATGAGCAGTTCTTC. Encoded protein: CASGRNNEQFF.

The CDR3 DNA reads TGTGCCAGCAGCCCCCTCACTAGCGGGGGGGCAGATACGCAGTATTTT. Protein: CASSPLTSGGADTQYF. The gene calls are TRBV9 and TRBJ2-3; 13 bases fit TRBD2. Germline trimming cut 4 bases from V and 4 bases from J; bases unmatched to any gene: 6. The CDR3 is made up of 16 amino acids. The germline CDR1 and CDR2 sequences are SGDLS and YYNGEE.

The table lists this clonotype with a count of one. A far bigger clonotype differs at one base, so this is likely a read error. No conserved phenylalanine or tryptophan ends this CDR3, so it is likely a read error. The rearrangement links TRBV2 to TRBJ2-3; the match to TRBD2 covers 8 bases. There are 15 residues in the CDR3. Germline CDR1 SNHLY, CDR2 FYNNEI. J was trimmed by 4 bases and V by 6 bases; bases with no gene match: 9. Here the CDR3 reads CASSRLALSADTQYL. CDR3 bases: TGTGCCAGCAGCCGACTAGCGCTTTCAGCAGATACGCAGTATTTA.

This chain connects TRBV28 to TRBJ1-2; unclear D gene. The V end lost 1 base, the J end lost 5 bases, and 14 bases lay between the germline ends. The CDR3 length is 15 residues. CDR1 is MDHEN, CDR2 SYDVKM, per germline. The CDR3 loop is CASSLSSWGTYGYTF. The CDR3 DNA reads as TGTGCCAGCAGTTTATCAAGCTGGGGAACTTATGGCTACACCTTC.

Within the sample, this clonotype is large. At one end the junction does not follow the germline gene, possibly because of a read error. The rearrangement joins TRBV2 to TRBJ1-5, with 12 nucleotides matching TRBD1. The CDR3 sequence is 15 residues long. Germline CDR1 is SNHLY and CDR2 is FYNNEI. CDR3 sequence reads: CASREGTGGFQPQHF. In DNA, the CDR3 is TGTGCCAGCAGGGAAGGGACAGGGGGCTTTCAGCCCCAGCATTTT.

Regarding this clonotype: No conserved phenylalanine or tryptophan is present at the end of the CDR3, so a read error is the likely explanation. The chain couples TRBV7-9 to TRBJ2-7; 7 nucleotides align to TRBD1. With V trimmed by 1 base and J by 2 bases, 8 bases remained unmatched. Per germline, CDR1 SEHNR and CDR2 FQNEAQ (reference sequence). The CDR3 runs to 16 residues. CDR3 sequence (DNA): TGTGCCAGCAGCTTAGAGGGGGCTAGCAGACCCTACGAGCAGTACCTC. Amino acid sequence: CASSLEGASRPYEQYL.

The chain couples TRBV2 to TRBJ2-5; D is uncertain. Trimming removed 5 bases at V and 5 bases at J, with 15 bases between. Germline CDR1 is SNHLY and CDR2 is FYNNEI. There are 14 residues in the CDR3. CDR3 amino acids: CASSSRVPMETQYF. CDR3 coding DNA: TGTGCCAGCAGTTCCCGTGTGCCAATGGAGACCCAGTACTTC.

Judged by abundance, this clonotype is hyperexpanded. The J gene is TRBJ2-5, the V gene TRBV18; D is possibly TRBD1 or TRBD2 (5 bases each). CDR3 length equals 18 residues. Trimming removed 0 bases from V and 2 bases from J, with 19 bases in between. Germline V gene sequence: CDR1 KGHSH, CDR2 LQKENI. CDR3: CASSPPVGTGVFQETQYF. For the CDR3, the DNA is TGTGCCAGCTCACCACCAGTCGGGACCGGGGTCTTTCAAGAGACCCAGTACTTC. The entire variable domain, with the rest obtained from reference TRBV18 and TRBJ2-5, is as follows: NAGVMQNPRHLVRRRGQEARLRCSPMKGHSHVYWYRQLPEEGLKFMVYLQKENIIDESGMPKERFSAEFPKEGPSILRIQQVVRGDSAAYFCASSPPVGTGVFQETQYFGPGTRLLVL.

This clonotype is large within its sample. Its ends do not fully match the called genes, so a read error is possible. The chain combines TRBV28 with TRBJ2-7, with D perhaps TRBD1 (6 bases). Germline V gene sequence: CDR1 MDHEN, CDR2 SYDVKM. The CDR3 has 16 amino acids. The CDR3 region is CASSPTPKPDRITLDF. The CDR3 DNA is TGTGCCAGCAGCCCTACCCCCAAACCTGACAGGATTACTTTGGACTTC.

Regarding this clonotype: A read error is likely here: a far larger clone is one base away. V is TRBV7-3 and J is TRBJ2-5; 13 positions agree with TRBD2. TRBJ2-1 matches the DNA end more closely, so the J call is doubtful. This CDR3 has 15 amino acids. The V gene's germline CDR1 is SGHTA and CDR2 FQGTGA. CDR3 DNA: TGTGCCGGCAGCCGACTAGCGGGAGGTACAGATGAGCAGTTCTTC. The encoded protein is CAGSRLAGGTDEQFF.